This paragraph covers one T cell receptor (beta chain) sequence. This clonotype occurred a few times. Its antigen has not been determined. No quality values exist for individual bases; no much larger clone is one base distant. CDR1 SGHAT and CDR2 FQNNGV are derived from the germline V gene. Trimming accounts for 3 bases at V and 0 bases at J, while the number of junction bases matched to no gene is 4. The CDR3 contains 15 residues, cysteine and phenylalanine counted. Of the read, only the CDR3 DNA is kept; its 45 bases are in frame from base 1. The library was built by means of 5' RACE. Data came from an Illumina HiSeq 2000. A universal primer binding site was introduced by template switching, and a unique molecular identifier was present in the final cDNA, enabling accurate counting of TCR cDNA molecules. Specific primers in the conserved constant-segment region were used to synthesize first-strand cDNA for TCR alpha and beta chains. To control for contamination, each cDNA library was double barcoded with a SMART-Mk sample barcode plus Illumina barcodes. TruSeq adapter sequences along with Illumina sample barcodes were introduced in two successive PCR steps. The TCR alpha and beta cDNA libraries were sequenced on the Illumina HiSeq platform using custom primers. The study's processing was this. Raw reads were processed with MiGEC to extract unique molecular identifiers, and MiXCR was used to determine CDR3 positions. For each individual, recombination models were inferred using an EM algorithm with the repgenHMM and IGoR tools. The analysis of shared clonotypes was done with the tcR package in R, with sharing normalized by the product of cloneset sizes. To study raw recombination without the effects of thymic and clonal selection, out-of-frame nonproductive sequences were analyzed. The public reads were run again by TCRdb, first through fastp at Q25 and then through MiXCR, and only productive beta chains were kept. When rows share a CDR3 protein, they turn into one entry using the most common DNA and genes. The authors' filters were not applied to this entry. The sample yields more than 650,000 distinct CDR3 sequences; over 5% were counted once. Around 2% of the sample is in the top ten clones.

These data originate in a study of identical twins (dated by TCRdb to about 2016). As for the study more broadly: To test whether fetal clonotypes persist, this study deep-sequenced TCR alpha and beta repertoires from monozygotic twins, from unrelated adults of various ages, and from cord blood. Replicate twin experiments were performed at different times using different library preparation protocols to rule out contamination. The full study reports these points: Zero-insertion analyses could be partly confounded by invariant T cells such as MAIT and iNKT, though diverse VJ usage argued against such confounding for most clonotypes. Fewer insertions were carried by abundant cord blood beta clonotypes; a weaker similar trend was observed in young adult naive repertoires, while no such trend was observed in memory repertoires. Conclusions relied on cross-sectional statistical analysis, since the same donors could not be followed over many years. Excess twin sharing in beta out-of-frame sequences was weaker because fewer shared sequences lowered the signal-to-noise ratio. In monozygotic twins, out-of-frame TCR alpha sharing was systematically underestimated by recombination models, although the models agreed with sharing between unrelated individuals. Compared with coincidental sharing between unrelated individuals, an excess of low generation-probability sequences was observed among out-of-frame TCR alpha sequences shared between twins.

All donors were healthy Caucasians. Three unrelated non-twin adults were additionally sequenced: a male aged 18 to 30, a male aged 50 to 60 and a female aged 50 to 60. Miltenyi CD45RO+ enrichment and human naive T-cell isolation kits were used to isolate memory (CD45RO+) and naive T cells from PBMC. This chain joins TRBV11-2 to TRBJ1-1; 7 middle bases align to TRBD1. This TCR was sampled from a man younger than 30 in good health. Sequencing used naive T cells sorted from blood. Per the publication, the cell subset or site label means: cells isolated with a human naive T-cell isolation kit. The nucleotide sequence reads TGTGCCAGCAGCTTGACTCAGGGGGTGAACACTGAAGCTTTCTTT. The resulting protein is CASSLTQGVNTEAFF.